This T cell receptor (beta chain) was recovered during a study of blood T cell repertoires in COVID-19 (dated by TCRdb to 2020 to 2021). The study in broad terms: Samples from collaborators originated in the United States, Italy and Spain and spanned both the acute and convalescent phases of COVID-19. A de-identified subject ID, COVID-19 status, age in years and sex were almost always included in the sample metadata. Where available, HLA class I and class II types were obtained from metadata supplied by the sample provider rather than from assay-based typing. Samples were obtained from the ongoing ImmuneRACE study (first 160 participants) and from 1,000 to 1,500 subjects provided by 6 global collaborators. The repertoires were released in a freely available public database meant as a resource for research on the immune response to SARS-CoV-2. Deeply sampled blood TCRbeta repertoires from subjects exposed to, actively infected with, or recovered from COVID-19 were included in the dataset. The material from the prospective study consisted of cDNA or gDNA derived from T cells, B-cell-depleted T cells, or PBMCs.

TCRbeta CDR3 regions were amplified from genomic DNA by means of the immunoSEQ Assay, a bias-controlled multiplex PCR. The original pipeline was this. Nucleated cell counts per sample were estimated from amplification of reference gene primers within the assay. Sequence reads were collapsed and filtered to measure the absolute abundance of every unique TCRbeta CDR3 rearrangement. For each sample, productive Simpson clonality was calculated as the square root of Simpson's diversity index across productive rearrangements. TCRdb obtained this table from immuneACCESS and retained in-frame rearrangements with V and J assigned. These tables miss some clones; where compared with another copy, unresolved V genes account for less than half of the shortfall, and the remainder is unexplained. The V and J calls and clone size come from that table; D and trimming were worked out from the DNA. The sample data list 150,000 or so clones, and roughly nine tenths of these were observed just once. Over 4% of the sample belongs to the ten largest clones.

On this clone itself: It has no known antigen specificity. The input lacks base qualities; no much larger clone sits a single base away. This sample also contains other DNA sequences that code for the same CDR3.

Broad study findings and their caveats: How much clinical and demographic metadata was included differed by source and by participant, and the metadata was provided uncurated.

In the prospective study, participants were about 18 to 100 years old, resided in 24 geographic areas of the United States, and were enrolled through a virtual design. In the prospective study, participants were assigned to cohorts based on the clinical history participants reported in a screening survey and a study questionnaire. Exposed participants were defined as having been in contact with someone with a PCR-confirmed or clinician-diagnosed COVID-19 case within 2 weeks of study entry. In the prospective study, mobile phlebotomists collected whole blood, serum and a nasopharyngeal or oropharyngeal swab from each participant. Over a roughly 2-month period, participants in the prospective study had the option of providing additional blood draws and questionnaires. Blood samples from the prospective study were shipped frozen or at room temperature prior to DNA extraction. Based on the germline V gene, the CDR1 and CDR2 sequences are SNHLY and FYNNEI. Inclusive of the bounding cysteine and phenylalanine, the CDR3 is 13 residues long. Only the CDR3 DNA is retained, 39 bases long and in frame from the first base. Trimming takes 6 bases off V and 2 bases off J; junction bases not matched to a gene: 2.

The TCR sequence derives from a woman aged 40 to 49 who had been exposed to COVID-19. Here the chain combines TRBV2 and TRBJ2-5; 8 middle bases align to TRBD1. The sample taken for sequencing was PBMCs or T cells enriched from blood (not recorded which). In nucleotide form, the sequence is TGTGCCAGCAGAGGGACAGGACAAGAGACCCAGTACTTC. Its translation is CASRGTGQETQYF.